The rows below give T cell receptor beta chains drawn from one sample of a study of blood T cell repertoires in COVID-19. Clones were read by immunoSEQ multiplex PCR, and TCRdb kept only the in-frame ones, dropping some. The repertoire holds 63,000 or so clones, with approximately 90% as singletons. Sequencing was performed on peripheral blood. Every receptor here comes from a human donor in a cohort sampled during active COVID-19. Both conserved end residues are trimmed from each CDR3.

V: TRBV29-1; J: TRBJ2-1; CDR3: SAPGLAGGRNEQF
V: TRBV28; J: TRBJ1-5; CDR3: ASSLSRRVGQPQH
V: TRBV15; J: TRBJ1-2; CDR3: ATSSGGGYGYT
V: TRBV29-1; J: TRBJ2-5; CDR3: SVPGQGLGETQY
V: TRBV10-3; J: TRBJ2-5; CDR3: AIREADRSQETQY
V: TRBV11-2; J: TRBJ2-1; CDR3: ASSRDRDNEQF
V: TRBV4-2; J: TRBJ2-1; CDR3: ASSQDPTKGGNEQF
V: TRBV30; J: TRBJ1-1; CDR3: AWGQSRNTEAF
V: TRBV6-2/TRBV6-3; J: TRBJ1-4; CDR3: ASSLGGTNEKLF
V: TRBV2; J: TRBJ1-1; CDR3: AGKVAAEAF
V: TRBV5-1; J: TRBJ2-3; CDR3: ASSSGQSTDTQY
V: TRBV7-8; J: TRBJ2-5; CDR3: ASSRDRKETQY
V: TRBV6-4; J: TRBJ2-6; CDR3: ASSPLFSGANVLT
V: TRBV3-1/TRBV3-2; J: TRBJ2-1; CDR3: ASSPQGLASNEQF
V: TRBV21-1; J: TRBJ2-1; CDR3: ASSKVRIISDNEQF
V: TRBV5-1; J: TRBJ2-7; CDR3: ASSVLTGTGVGEQY
V: TRBV5-1; J: TRBJ2-1; CDR3: ASSLMGGRDNEQF
V: TRBV5-1; J: TRBJ2-7; CDR3: ASSLSGSSYEQY
V: TRBV29-1; J: TRBJ1-3; CDR3: SVNTGNTIY
V: TRBV5-6; J: TRBJ2-1; CDR3: ASSLGQISYNEQF
V: TRBV7-9; J: TRBJ2-1; CDR3: ASSATSFDNEQF
V: TRBV2; J: TRBJ1-3; CDR3: ASSLQGDSGNTIY
V: TRBV9; J: TRBJ2-1; CDR3: ASSVSGSYNEQF
V: TRBV5-1; J: TRBJ2-7; CDR3: ASSWGPGQGGEQY
V: TRBV7-9; J: TRBJ2-1; CDR3: ASSLGSSGSLNEQF
V: TRBV3-1/TRBV3-2; J: TRBJ2-7; CDR3: ASSQARGLAGGNNYEQY
V: TRBV5-1; J: TRBJ2-5; CDR3: ASSRGQQETQY
V: TRBV6-1; J: TRBJ2-3; CDR3: ASSDRVAGGTSSTDTQY
V: TRBV2; J: TRBJ2-3; CDR3: ASTRTRRGGTSTDTQY
V: TRBV18; J: TRBJ2-5; CDR3: ASSWGSNRAETQY
V: TRBV10-3; J: TRBJ2-3; CDR3: AIRQGVSDTQY
V: TRBV3-1/TRBV3-2; J: TRBJ1-4; CDR3: ASSQDGTGREKLF
V: TRBV7-9; J: TRBJ2-1; CDR3: ASRPPGQTYNEQF
V: TRBV21-1; J: TRBJ2-4; CDR3: ASSNLAARKNIQY
V: TRBV5-4; J: TRBJ2-3; CDR3: ASSWGSGSDTQY
V: TRBV21-1; J: TRBJ2-2; CDR3: ASSKGQGATGELF
V: TRBV10-3; J: TRBJ2-4; CDR3: ATAPSGGLAKNIQY
V: TRBV10-3; J: TRBJ2-7; CDR3: AISESLAGEVYEQY
V: TRBV24-1; J: TRBJ2-3; CDR3: ATSDPTPGQGADTQY
V: TRBV2; J: TRBJ2-5; CDR3: ASSGDRTETQY
V: TRBV7-7; J: TRBJ2-2; CDR3: ASSSSLANTGELF
V: TRBV5-4; J: TRBJ1-2; CDR3: ASRLQGPGGYGYT
V: TRBV11-3; J: TRBJ1-1; CDR3: ASSLEGYRGRNTEAF
V: TRBV7-9; J: TRBJ1-3; CDR3: ASSFLQTKRNTIY
V: TRBV3-1/TRBV3-2; J: TRBJ2-2; CDR3: ASSHLNTGELF
V: TRBV10-3; J: TRBJ2-4; CDR3: AISEDRGNIQY
V: TRBV28; J: TRBJ2-5; CDR3: ASSRDRARGKTQY
V: TRBV29-1; J: TRBJ2-7; CDR3: SARGGGSYEQY
V: TRBV30; J: TRBJ2-5; CDR3: AWSFGGRAGETQY